This T cell receptor (beta chain) was captured in a study of shared clonotypes between healthy human individuals. The assay was immunoSEQ multiplex PCR, and TCRdb's table has in-frame clones only and misses some. The repertoire holds hundreds of thousands of clones, with 95% to 96% as singletons. The length of the CDR3 is 14 residues. Germline V CDR1 and CDR2: MNHEY, SMNVEV (reference sequence). Trimming removed 3 bases at V and 0 bases at J, with 7 bases between. It was CD45RO-negative cells, positively selected for CCR7, that made up naive CD8 cells, with terminally differentiated effector memory CD45RA+ cells excluded. For this clone: What it binds is unknown.

General study results and limits: Investigators collected only blood, and repertoires in tissues likely differ. Sharing across a few donors was seen in approximately 5.2% of naive CD4 clonotypes.

The receptor comes from a woman aged 25 to 39 in good health. Sequenced: naive CD8+ T cells sorted from blood. This sequence joins TRBV27 and TRBJ2-3, with no clear D. CDR3 residues: CASSFGSSTDTQYF. Here the CDR3 DNA reads TGTGCCAGCAGTTTCGGTTCTAGCACAGATACGCAGTATTTT.